The T cell receptor beta chain described here comes from a study of blood T cell repertoires in COVID-19. Study in general: There were acute and convalescent COVID-19 samples, and they came from the United States, Italy and Spain. From T cells, B-cell-depleted T cells, or PBMCs came the material, which was cDNA or gDNA.

Study processing details: Reference gene primer amplification in the assay estimated nucleated cell counts. TCRdb keeps only in-frame clones here, not all; method: immunoSEQ multiplex PCR. V and J calls and clone size are copied from that table; D and trimming were computed from the DNA. The table records approximately 350,000 clones, 89% of them present only once. Seattle cases were enrolled at active infection and followed longitudinally. CDR1 and CDR2 (germline): MNHEY, SVGAGI. V trimming: 2 bases; J trimming: 7 bases; junction bases outside the gene matches: 1. This CDR3 has 13 residues. The sequence came from a woman younger than 45 with COVID-19, enrolled during active disease. Source material: peripheral blood. The gene calls are TRBV6-5 and TRBJ2-7; 11 nucleotides agree with TRBD1. The CDR3 DNA sequence: TGTGCCAGCAGTTACGGGACAGGGGGGGAGCAGTACTTC. Translating it yields CASSYGTGGEQYF.